This T cell receptor (beta chain) was recovered during a study of blood T cell repertoires in COVID-19. On the study more broadly: Italy, Spain and the United States were the sources of the convalescent and acute COVID-19 samples. PBMCs, B-cell-depleted T cells, or T cells were the source of the cDNA or gDNA that made up the material.

Original processing methods: Amplification of reference gene primers was used by the study to estimate nucleated cell counts. Only in-frame clones appear in the TCRdb table, and some are missing; sequencing was by immunoSEQ multiplex PCR. For V, J and clone size, that table is used; D and trimming come from the DNA. The table shows 200,000 to 300,000 clones, with around four fifths occurring only once. CDR1 and CDR2 (germline): MNHEY, SMNVEV (reference sequence). The CDR3 runs to 16 residues. Trimming shortened V by 5 bases and J by 3 bases, and 19 bases separated the two germline ends. This chain links TRBV27 with TRBJ1-1, with D possibly TRBD1 on 6 matching bases. Material: peripheral blood. The sequence derives from a woman aged 60 to 75 with active or convalescent COVID-19. For the CDR3, the DNA is TGTGCCAGCAGTGTACGCCTAAGGGGGAGGGACACTGAAGCTTTCTTT. This sequence encodes CASSVRLRGRDTEAFF.